The next 28 T cell receptor beta chains were all read from a single sample in a study of Graves' ophthalmopathy and Graves' hyperthyroidism (dated by TCRdb to about 2018). The data were produced on an Illumina HiSeq 2000. For repertoire sequencing, the TCR beta CDR3 regions were amplified from RNA transcripts. The first round was an RT-PCR using HTBI primers with the Qiagen OneStep RT-PCR kit, and this first round was followed by a second-round multiplex PCR, then size selection and purification. TCRdb reprocessed the public reads (quality trimming at Q25 with fastp, clone calling with MiXCR) and kept in-frame beta chains. Entries that share a CDR3 protein sequence are merged under the most common genes and DNA. For this sample the table gives about 410,000 distinct CDR3 sequences, of which around 18% were detected only once. 1.6% of the sample lies in the top ten. Sequenced input: peripheral blood. These receptor sequences come from a woman between 18 and 29 years old with Graves' ophthalmopathy. Donor details come from another sample of the same person, matched by shared clones.

This clonotype appeared many times. The chain recombines TRBV5-1 with TRBJ2-7, with 11 positions matching TRBD1. The CDR3 is 14 residues long. J was trimmed by 4 bases and V by 4 bases; bases with no gene match: 4. Germline V CDR1 and CDR2: SGHRS, YFSETQ. The CDR3 is CASSPDRGQYEQYF. The CDR3 nucleotides read TGCGCCAGCAGCCCGGACAGGGGGCAATACGAGCAGTACTTC.

This chain uses TRBV7-2 with TRBJ2-5, with 10 bases aligning to TRBD2. The trim removed 3 bases at V and 4 bases at J, leaving 5 bases unmatched. Germline CDR1 reads SGHTA; CDR2 reads FQGNSA. CDR3 length: 15 residues. For the CDR3, the DNA is TGTGCCAGCAGCTTCAGGCGACTAGCGGGAGAGACCCAGTACTTC. This gives the protein CASSFRRLAGETQYF.

At least ten counts were recorded for this clonotype. This chain joins TRBV7-2 and TRBJ1-1; TRBD1 might be the D (5 bases). This CDR3 has 13 amino acids. Germline V gives CDR1 SGHTA, CDR2 FQGNSA. V gave up 7 bases and J gave up 11 bases, with 20 bases separating them. In nucleotides, the CDR3 is TGTGCCAGCACCCGACTAACCACAGGTCGGGCTTTCTTT. Translating gives CASTRLTTGRAFF.

In this sample, this clonotype turned up many times. This chain uses TRBV20-1 with TRBJ2-5; possibly TRBD2 for D (5 bases). V was pared by 3 bases and J by 2 bases, with 16 bases between. This CDR3 has 15 residues. CDR1 is DFQATT and CDR2 is SNEGSKA in the germline V gene (reference sequence). The CDR3 loop reads CSARPTSPGQETQYF. Written as DNA, the CDR3 is TGCAGTGCTAGGCCCACTAGTCCGGGACAAGAGACCCAGTACTTC.

This clonotype appeared once. This rearrangement joins TRBV28 to TRBJ2-7, with D perhaps matching TRBD2 (5 bases). Germline V lookup: CDR1 MDHEN, CDR2 SYDVKM. This CDR3 contains 12 residues. V was shortened by 10 bases and J by 1 base, with 11 bases between the two germline ends. CDR3 residues: CATTRGSYEQYF. CDR3 DNA: TGTGCCACCACTCGGGGTTCCTACGAGCAGTACTTC.

In its sample, this clonotype was seen many times. The chain couples TRBV28 to TRBJ1-2; weak D call: TRBD1 (5 bases). This CDR3 contains 16 residues. Trimming pared 7 bases from V and 4 bases from J, leaving 22 bases between. CDR1 MDHEN and CDR2 SYDVKM come from the germline V gene. CDR3 nucleotides: TGTGCCAGCACCCTAACTTCGGGACCGGCCATCTATGGCTACACCTTC. This encodes CASTLTSGPAIYGYTF.

This clonotype showed up many times. The chain employs TRBV19 and TRBJ2-4; D gene uncertain. Looked up from germline, CDR1 is LNHDA and CDR2 is SQIVND (reference sequence). Trimming cost V 3 bases and J 0 bases, with 9 bases left between them. The CDR3 length is 15 residues. The CDR3 DNA reads TGTGCCAGTAGTATCGGCAGCTTAGCCAAAAACATTCAGTACTTC. It specifies CASSIGSLAKNIQYF.

This clonotype occurred once. The chain employs TRBV28 and TRBJ2-7; a possible D gene is TRBD2 (5 bases). The germline CDR1 and CDR2 sequences are MDHEN and SYDVKM. This CDR3 spans 14 amino acids. Trimming stripped 5 bases from V and 3 bases from J, with 14 bases between. CDR3 DNA sequence: TGTGCCAGCAGTGCCTTGGCGGGCGACTACGAGCAGTACTTC. Residues: CASSALAGDYEQYF.

The J gene is TRBJ2-5, the V gene TRBV28; 7 positions agree with TRBD1. Trimming at V came to 8 bases and at J to 3 bases, leaving 9 bases not matched to a gene. Germline-derived CDR1 and CDR2 are MDHEN and SYDVKM. The CDR3 consists of 14 residues. The CDR3 here is CASGIRTGKETQYF. CDR3 bases: TGTGCCAGCGGTATAAGGACAGGAAAAGAGACCCAGTACTTC.

The gene calls are TRBV6-5 and TRBJ1-5; a weak D match, TRBD1 (5 bases). The ends were cut back, 2 bases at V and 4 bases at J, with 12 bases in the middle. Germline-derived CDR1 and CDR2 are MNHEY and SVGAGI. The CDR3 is 15 residues long. CDR3: CASSYGPGGNQPQHF. In DNA form, the CDR3 reads TGTGCCAGCAGTTACGGTCCGGGGGGGAATCAGCCCCAGCATTTT.

The table lists this clonotype with a few counts. The V call is TRBV7-9, the J call TRBJ1-1; D gene ambiguous. Trimming left V 4 bases short and J 7 bases short, with 7 bases between. There are 11 residues in the CDR3. The germline V gene has CDR1 SEHNR and CDR2 FQNEAQ (reference sequence). The CDR3 here is CASSSGDEAFF. For the CDR3, the DNA is TGTGCCAGCAGCTCCGGCGATGAAGCTTTCTTT.

Ten or more counts support this clonotype. The genes are TRBV6-5 and TRBJ1-1, with D unresolved. Trimming removed 6 bases from V and 1 base from J, with 12 bases in between. CDR1 is MNHEY, CDR2 SVGAGI, per germline. CDR3 length equals 14 residues. The CDR3 nucleotides are TGTGCCAGCAGAAGACTCGGAGGGAACACTGAAGCTTTCTTT. Its translation: CASRRLGGNTEAFF.

This clonotype was recorded many times. This rearrangement joins TRBV7-2 to TRBJ1-1; D is uncertain. This CDR3 spans 13 amino acids. Germline V gene data show CDR1 as SGHTA and CDR2 as FQGNSA. V was shortened by 1 base and J by 3 bases, with 6 bases between the two germline ends. The CDR3, as DNA: TGTGCCAGCAGCTTAGGGTCAGACACTGAAGCTTTCTTT. Its protein is CASSLGSDTEAFF.

The gene calls are TRBV11-2 and TRBJ2-7, with D possibly being TRBD1 (5 bases). This CDR3 contains 13 residues. The germline V and J ends were trimmed by 5 bases and 3 bases, with 11 bases remaining between them. Germline CDR1 and CDR2: SGHAT and FQNNGV. The CDR3 bases are TGTGCCAGCAGCCGGACACCCCTCTACGAGCAGTACTTC. Its protein is CASSRTPLYEQYF.

The chain uses TRBV7-8 and TRBJ1-5, with D hard to call. Germline V gene lookup returns CDR1 SGHVS and CDR2 FQNEAQ. V gave up 1 base and J gave up 0 bases, with 10 bases separating them. This CDR3 region has 16 residues. The CDR3 bases are TGTGCCAGCAGCTTAGAGTCAGGCCATAGCAATCAGCCCCAGCATTTT. Translation: CASSLESGHSNQPQHF.

This clonotype was seen at least ten times. This chain links TRBV6-5 with TRBJ2-1; 8 bases are shared with TRBD2. The CDR3 contains 17 residues. Trimming cost V 0 bases and J 1 base; bases outside gene matches: 5. The germline V gene has CDR1 MNHEY and CDR2 SVGAGI. The CDR3: CASSYSRTSLSYNEQFF. DNA of the CDR3: TGTGCCAGCAGTTACTCCCGGACTAGCCTTTCCTACAATGAGCAGTTCTTC.

This clonotype was recorded at least ten times. The rearrangement uses TRBV20-1 and TRBJ2-5; D is tentatively TRBD1 or TRBD2 (5 bases each). Trimming stripped 3 bases from V and 3 bases from J, with 14 bases between. CDR3 length equals 14 residues. The V gene's germline CDR1 is DFQATT and CDR2 SNEGSKA (reference sequence). The CDR3 loop is CSARRGDWKETQYF. The DNA of the CDR3 is TGCAGTGCTAGGAGGGGTGATTGGAAAGAGACCCAGTACTTC.

The CDR3 DNA reads TGTGCCACCAGCAGTCCCACAGCGGGAGTGTTAAACGAGCAGTACTTC. Amino acid sequence: CATSSPTAGVLNEQYF. The chain employs TRBV15 and TRBJ2-7; 8 nucleotides align to TRBD2. The CDR3 is 16 amino acids. Germline CDR1 LNHNV, CDR2 YYDKDF (reference sequence). With 3 bases clipped from V and 5 bases from J, the junction kept 12 bases outside the gene matches.

This clonotype appeared many times. This rearrangement joins TRBV11-2 to TRBJ2-7; TRBD2 might be the D (6 bases). The V gene's germline CDR1 is SGHAT and CDR2 FQNNGV. Trimming stripped 4 bases from V and 5 bases from J, with 18 bases between. The CDR3 is made up of 15 amino acids. The CDR3 DNA sequence: TGTGCCAGCAGCTCCGGAGGGGCTCCCCGACACGAGCAGTACTTC. Translation: CASSSGGAPRHEQYF.

The chain links TRBV6-1 to TRBJ2-5, with no clear D. This CDR3 spans 11 amino acids. From germline, CDR1 is MNHNS and CDR2 SASEGT. The V end was cut by 5 bases, the J end by 8 bases, with 9 bases between. CDR3 bases: TGTGCCAGCAGTCCCTCCAACACCCAGTACTTC. This sequence encodes CASSPSNTQYF.

The chain links TRBV19 to TRBJ1-1, with 7 bases identical to TRBD1. V shed 5 bases, J shed 10 bases, and the junction held 16 bases outside the gene matches. The CDR3 runs to 15 residues. Germline V gene data show CDR1 as LNHDA and CDR2 as SQIVND (reference sequence). For the CDR3, the DNA is TGTGCCAGTAGTCTCTTCCGGGACAGTCGTCCGTCAGCTTTCTTT. It encodes CASSLFRDSRPSAFF.

At least ten counts were recorded for this clonotype. The chain joins TRBV6-5 to TRBJ2-5; D is possibly TRBD2 (6 bases). This CDR3 is 15 amino acids long. CDR1 and CDR2 (germline): MNHEY, SVGAGI. V lost 4 bases, J lost 4 bases, and 16 bases lay in between. DNA for the CDR3: TGTGCCAGCAGTTTAAGAGGGGAGGTTCGAGAGACCCAGTACTTC. Translation: CASSLRGEVRETQYF.

This clonotype was seen ten or more times. V is TRBV12-3 or TRBV12-4 and J is TRBJ1-1; possible D gene TRBD1, 6 bases. V was pared by 7 bases and J by 4 bases, with 22 bases between. The CDR3 totals 16 residues. CDR3 DNA: TGTGCCAGCACCGGCCTACGGGGGGGGCATGGCACTGAAGCTTTCTTT. Its protein product is CASTGLRGGHGTEAFF.

This clonotype was found many times. The V gene is TRBV11-1, the J gene TRBJ1-1, with D possibly matching TRBD1 (6 bases). Germline V gene sequence: CDR1 SGHAT, CDR2 FQDESV (reference sequence). The length of the CDR3 is 15 residues. The V end was cut by 5 bases, the J end by 8 bases, with 21 bases between. As DNA, the CDR3 is TGTGCCAGCAGCCCCTCCCTGACAGGAAGGGGCGAAGCTTTCTTT. Translation gives CASSPSLTGRGEAFF.

The table lists this clonotype with many counts. This chain uses TRBV5-1 with TRBJ2-7; TRBD1 matches at 8 bases. Germline-derived CDR1 and CDR2 are SGHRS and YFSETQ. V trimming: 3 bases; J trimming: 2 bases; junction bases outside the gene matches: 7. The CDR3 is 15 amino acids. In DNA, the CDR3 is TGCGCCAGCAGCTCGGGCCTACAGGGGGCCTACGAGCAGTACTTC. Translated, it gives CASSSGLQGAYEQYF.

This chain links TRBV6-5 with TRBJ1-1, with D tentatively TRBD1 (5 bases). The V gene lost 7 bases and the J gene lost 6 bases, with 18 bases spanning the gap. CDR3 length equals 14 residues. CDR1 and CDR2 (germline): MNHEY, SVGAGI. CDR3 region: CASIMTEMGAEAFF. Here the CDR3 DNA reads TGTGCCAGCATTATGACAGAGATGGGCGCTGAAGCTTTCTTT.

This clonotype has at least ten counts. V usage is TRBV6-2 or TRBV6-3 and J usage is TRBJ1-1; D possibly corresponds to TRBD1 (6 bases). Trimming shortened V by 5 bases and J by 1 base, and 23 bases separated the two germline ends. Per germline, CDR1 MNHEY and CDR2 SVGEGT. The CDR3 length is 18 residues. The CDR3 nucleotides read TGTGCCAGCAGTCGGGGAACAGTAGCTAGGGGGTCGAACACTGAAGCTTTCTTT. Its protein product is CASSRGTVARGSNTEAFF.

The table lists this clonotype with many counts. The chain links TRBV6-1 to TRBJ2-5, with 9 bases lining up with TRBD1. Germline-derived CDR1 and CDR2 are MNHNS and SASEGT. The J segment lost 4 bases and the V segment lost 6 bases, leaving 6 bases of the junction unmatched. The CDR3 extends over 14 amino acids. The CDR3: CASRPTGGRETQYF. The CDR3 bases are TGTGCCAGCAGACCTACAGGGGGCAGAGAGACCCAGTACTTC.